The 9 T cell receptor beta chains below were found in one sample sequenced in a study of T cells after yellow fever vaccination. TCRdb reanalysed the 5' RACE reads using MiXCR and keeps one entry per CDR3 protein. The sample records 50,000 to 60,000 distinct CDR3 sequences, around 7% being singletons. This specimen consisted of CD8+ T cells not binding an NS4B(214-222) dextramer, sorted from PBMCs, obtained 45 days after the first yellow fever vaccination. The receptors come from a man aged 18-30 years who received the YFV17D yellow fever vaccine.

This clonotype is labeled as medium-sized (0.01 to 0.1%). The chain combines TRBV28 with TRBJ1-3, with D perhaps matching TRBD1 (5 bases). CDR3 length equals 17 residues. Germline loops: CDR1 MDHEN, CDR2 SYDVKM. Trimming removed 5 bases from V and 2 bases from J, with 19 bases in between. Written as DNA, the CDR3 is TGTGCCAGCAGTCCCCGCTTCTATCAAGGGGCTGGAAACACCATATATTTT. Amino acids: CASSPRFYQGAGNTIYF. Together with reference TRBV28 and TRBJ1-3, the CDR3 gives the full variable domain: DVKVTQSSRYLVKRTGEKVFLECVQDMDHENMFWYRQDPGLGLRLIYFSYDVKMKEKGDIPEGYSVSREKKERFSLILESASTNQTSMYLCASSPRFYQGAGNTIYFGEGSWLTVV.

This clonotype was counted only a few times. V gene TRBV29-1 combines with J gene TRBJ2-2; D remains unclear. Trimming cost V 1 base and J 7 bases, with 16 bases left between them. The germline V gene has CDR1 SQVTM and CDR2 ANQGSEA. There are 15 residues in the CDR3. The CDR3 loop reads CSVEGVPGLGGELFF. Here the CDR3 DNA reads TGCAGCGTTGAAGGGGTCCCAGGATTGGGCGGGGAGCTGTTTTTT.

This clonotype was seen a few times. The genes are TRBV19 and TRBJ2-4; tentatively, D is TRBD1 (5 bases). This CDR3 region has 13 residues. Germline CDR1 LNHDA, CDR2 SQIVND (reference sequence). Deletions cut 8 bases from V and 9 bases from J, with 17 bases between. The CDR3 protein is CASGPRGSGIQYF. CDR3 sequence (DNA): TGTGCCAGTGGGCCTAGGGGTTCGGGCATTCAGTACTTC.

The sample holds many counts of this clonotype. The chain links TRBV2 to TRBJ2-3, with D tentatively TRBD1 (6 bases). The germline gives CDR1 SNHLY, CDR2 FYNNEI. There are 17 residues in the CDR3. The V end was cut by 0 bases, the J end by 2 bases, with 15 bases between. Written as DNA, the CDR3 is TGTGCCAGCAGTGAAGCGCTTTCAGGGGCGATCACAGATACGCAGTATTTT. This codes for CASSEALSGAITDTQYF.

A few counts support this clonotype. The V call is TRBV5-5, the J call TRBJ1-4, with a tentative D call TRBD1 (5 bases). The germline V and J ends were trimmed by 0 bases and 8 bases, with 5 bases remaining between them. This CDR3 comprises 12 residues. Germline lookup yields CDR1 SGHKS and CDR2 YYEKEE (reference sequence). The CDR3 DNA reads TGTGCCAGCAGCTTGGGGGGGGAAAAACTGTTTTTT. Amino acids: CASSLGGEKLFF.

The genes are TRBV5-1 and TRBJ2-1; the match to TRBD1 covers 7 bases. J lost 6 bases, V lost 2 bases, and 5 bases had no gene match. Germline V gene lookup returns CDR1 SGHRS and CDR2 YFSETQ. The CDR3 spans 14 residues. The CDR3 nucleotides read TGCGCCAGCAGCTTATACAGGGGAAGCAATGAGCAGTTCTTC. As protein: CASSLYRGSNEQFF.

This chain uses TRBV12-3 or TRBV12-4 with TRBJ1-1, with a tentative D call TRBD1 (5 bases). The CDR3 is made up of 14 amino acids. V was trimmed by 7 bases and J by 2 bases, leaving 14 bases between them. DNA for the CDR3: TGTGCCAGCACTCGAATGGGGGAAAACACTGAAGCTTTCTTT. Translating gives CASTRMGENTEAFF.

This clonotype was found many times. The chain uses TRBV29-1 and TRBJ2-2; D is perhaps TRBD1 or TRBD2 (5 bases each). Germline V gene data show CDR1 as SQVTM and CDR2 as ANQGSEA. V dropped 2 bases and J dropped 5 bases, with 15 bases sitting between them. CDR3 length: 15 residues. The CDR3 here is CSVEYQGGETGELFF. In DNA, the CDR3 is TGCAGCGTTGAATACCAGGGTGGGGAGACCGGGGAGCTGTTTTTT.

This clonotype was seen ten or more times. CDR3 sequence reads: CASSIYNEKLFF. In DNA, the CDR3 is TGTGCCAGCAGCATATATAATGAAAAACTGTTTTTT. V and J are TRBV5-5 and TRBJ1-4, with D uncertain. In germline, CDR1 is SGHKS, CDR2 YYEKEE (reference sequence). The CDR3 has 12 residues. The V end was cut by 4 bases, the J end by 4 bases, with 5 bases between.